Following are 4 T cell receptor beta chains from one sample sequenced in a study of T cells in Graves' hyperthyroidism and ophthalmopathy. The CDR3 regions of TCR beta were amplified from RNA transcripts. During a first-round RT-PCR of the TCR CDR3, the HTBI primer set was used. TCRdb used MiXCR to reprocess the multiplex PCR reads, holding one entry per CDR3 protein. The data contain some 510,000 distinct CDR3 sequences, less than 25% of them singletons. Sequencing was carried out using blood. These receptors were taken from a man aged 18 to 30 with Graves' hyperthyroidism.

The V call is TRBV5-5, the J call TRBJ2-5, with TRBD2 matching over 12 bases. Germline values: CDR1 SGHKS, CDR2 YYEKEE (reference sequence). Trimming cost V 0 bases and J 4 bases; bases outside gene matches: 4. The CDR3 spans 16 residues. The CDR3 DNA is TGTGCCAGCAGCTTGGTTCTAGCGGGAGGGCCAGAGACCCAGTACTTC. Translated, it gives CASSLVLAGGPETQYF.

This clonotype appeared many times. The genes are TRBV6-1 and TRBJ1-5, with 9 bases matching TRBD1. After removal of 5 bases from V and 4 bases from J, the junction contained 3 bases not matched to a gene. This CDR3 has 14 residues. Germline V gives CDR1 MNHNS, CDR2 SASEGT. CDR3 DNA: TGTGCCAGCAGTACAGGGACAGGGAATCAGCCCCAGCATTTT. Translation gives CASSTGTGNQPQHF.

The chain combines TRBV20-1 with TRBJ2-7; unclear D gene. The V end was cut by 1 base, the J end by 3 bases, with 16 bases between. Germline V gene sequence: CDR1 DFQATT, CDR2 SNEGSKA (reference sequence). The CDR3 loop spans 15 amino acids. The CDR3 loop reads CSARGRWDLFYEQYF. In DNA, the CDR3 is TGCAGTGCTAGAGGTCGATGGGATCTCTTCTACGAGCAGTACTTC.

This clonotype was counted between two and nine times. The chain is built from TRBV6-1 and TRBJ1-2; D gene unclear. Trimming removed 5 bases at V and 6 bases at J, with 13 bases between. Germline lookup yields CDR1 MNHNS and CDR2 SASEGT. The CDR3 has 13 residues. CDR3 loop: CASSPGEGNGYTF. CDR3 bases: TGTGCCAGCAGTCCCGGGGAGGGCAATGGCTACACCTTC.